This TCR beta chain was captured by sequencing in a study of T cells in Graves' hyperthyroidism and ophthalmopathy. Amplified TCR beta CDR3 regions came from RNA transcripts. Primed by the HTBI set, a first-round RT-PCR was run on the TCR CDR3. TCRdb re-called the multiplex PCR reads with MiXCR, one entry per CDR3 protein. The table records roughly 260,000 distinct CDR3 sequences, less than 15% of them present only once. The study, taken as a whole, reports: Blood held most thyroid clonotypes expanded above 0.001 frequency.

The length of the CDR3 is 19 residues. Germline loops: CDR1 KGHSH, CDR2 LQKENI. Trimming took 0 bases from V and 0 from J, leaving 18 bases between them. This clonotype was found many times. Its cognate antigen is unknown. The TCR comes from a woman aged 40-49 years with Graves' hyperthyroidism that later progressed to Graves' ophthalmopathy. The gene calls are TRBV18 and TRBJ2-1; D ambiguous. What was sequenced was blood. The CDR3 loop is CASSPPVSLGPSSYNEQFF. The CDR3 coding sequence is TGTGCCAGCTCACCACCGGTCAGTTTAGGTCCGAGCTCCTACAATGAGCAGTTCTTC. The full variable domain, with the rest looked up from reference TRBV18 and TRBJ2-1, is NAGVMQNPRHLVRRRGQEARLRCSPMKGHSHVYWYRQLPEEGLKFMVYLQKENIIDESGMPKERFSAEFPKEGPSILRIQQVVRGDSAAYFCASSPPVSLGPSSYNEQFFGPGTRLTVL.